Given below is one TCR beta chain in context. Its antigen is as yet unknown. The data are from a study of cytomegalovirus exposure and HLA in healthy donors. Turning to the study itself: The 120 validation repertoires, a later analysis reported, used the same platform as the approximately 670 repertoires from the first cohort.

Sequenced by immunoSEQ multiplex PCR; TCRdb stores in-frame clones only, minus some. The table has around 250,000 clones, 90% seen once. V was trimmed by 0 bases and J by 0 bases, leaving 10 bases between them. Looked up from germline, CDR1 is SGHRS and CDR2 is YFSETQ. The CDR3 sequence is 16 residues long. The donors were part of the 120-subject validation cohort, which stood apart from the approximately 640-subject first cohort. Study results and limitations: Published work reported that the classifier diagnosed cytomegalovirus status with high specificity and sensitivity. Among TCR sequences, most were rare, though some public TCRs appeared in many donors.

This clonotype was obtained from a woman younger than 35 in good health and CMV-seronegative. Sequencing was done on a sample of PBMCs. The chain uses TRBV5-1 and TRBJ1-3; D not certain. CDR3 sequence (DNA): TGCGCCAGCAGCTTGGTAGTCGCCGACTCTGGAAACACCATATATTTT. Translating gives CASSLVVADSGNTIYF.